This T cell receptor (beta chain) was found in a study of OX40 agonist ivuxolimab in advanced cancers. Patients had blood sampled at baseline and again on cycle 4 day 1 and cycle 7 day 1. The CDR3 loop spans 15 amino acids. The germline V gene has CDR1 SGHKS and CDR2 YYEKEE (reference sequence). J was trimmed by 2 bases and V by 3 bases; bases with no gene match: 5. This table comes from immunoSEQ multiplex PCR, and its TCRdb copy is limited to in-frame clones, with some not included. The repertoire includes approximately 89,000 clones, about 91% of them detected once, and 2.3% sits in the top ten. Study-wide results and caveats: Antigen specificity remained undetermined for the expanded peripheral T cells.

About this clone itself: The antigen remains undetermined.

This sequence was found in an adult with an advanced solid tumor such as melanoma, head and neck, liver or kidney cancer. The J gene is TRBJ2-1, the V gene TRBV5-5; 7 nucleotides line up with TRBD2. The sample was CD4+ or CD8+ T cells sorted from blood, taken in a trial of the OX40 agonist ivuxolimab. CDR3 sequence: CASSSREKTYNEQFF. The CDR3 region has the DNA TGTGCCAGCAGCTCGCGGGAGAAAACCTACAATGAGCAGTTCTTC.